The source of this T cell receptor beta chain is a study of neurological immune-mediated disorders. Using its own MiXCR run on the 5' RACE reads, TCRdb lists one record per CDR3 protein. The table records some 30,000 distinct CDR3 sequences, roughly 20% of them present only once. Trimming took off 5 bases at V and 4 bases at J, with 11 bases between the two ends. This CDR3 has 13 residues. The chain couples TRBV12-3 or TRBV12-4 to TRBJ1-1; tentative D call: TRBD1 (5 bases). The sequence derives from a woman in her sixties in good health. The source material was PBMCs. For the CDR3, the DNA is TGTGCCAGCAGTCCCCACCAGGGCACTGAAGCTTTCTTT. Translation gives CASSPHQGTEAFF.